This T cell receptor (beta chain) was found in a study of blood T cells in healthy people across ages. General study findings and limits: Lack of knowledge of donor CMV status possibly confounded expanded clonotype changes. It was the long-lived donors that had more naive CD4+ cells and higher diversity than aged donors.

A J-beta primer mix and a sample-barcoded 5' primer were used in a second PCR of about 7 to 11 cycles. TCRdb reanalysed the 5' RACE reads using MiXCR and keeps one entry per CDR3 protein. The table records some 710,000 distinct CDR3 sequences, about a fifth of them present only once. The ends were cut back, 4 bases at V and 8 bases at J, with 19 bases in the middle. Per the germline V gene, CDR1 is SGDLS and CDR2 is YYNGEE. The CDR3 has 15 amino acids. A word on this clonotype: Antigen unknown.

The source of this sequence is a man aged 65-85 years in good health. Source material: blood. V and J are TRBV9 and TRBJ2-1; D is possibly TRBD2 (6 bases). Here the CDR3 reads CASSTRRDGGDEQFF. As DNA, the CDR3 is TGTGCCAGCAGCACCCGACGGGACGGGGGAGATGAGCAGTTCTTC. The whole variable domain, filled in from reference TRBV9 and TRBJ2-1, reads DSGVTQTPKHLITATGQRVTLRCSPRSGDLSVYWYQQSLDQGLQFLIQYYNGEERAKGNILERFSAQQFPDLHSELNLSSLELGDSALYFCASSTRRDGGDEQFFGPGTRLTVL.